This T cell receptor (beta chain) was recovered during a study of monozygotic twins with inflammatory bowel disease (dated by TCRdb to the late 2010s). A note on the overall study: A total of 28 monozygotic twin pairs were included in the full study, comprising nine German pairs (four IBD-concordant, five IBD-discordant) and 19 IBD-discordant Danish pairs. The search for disease-associated traits relied mainly on comparing IBD patients with their genetically identical healthy co-twins within discordant pairs. Each individual had, on average, about 151 000 unique TCRalpha sequences and 181 000 unique TCRbeta sequences available for analysis. The full study reports these points: Compared with healthy twins, IBD patients shared fewer clonotypes with other individuals, and the difference was most pronounced in patients with signs of disease activity. The results gave no support for a single strong signal or clonotype linked to IBD. Repertoire similarity did not differ between concordant and discordant twins, which could be due to limited statistical power. Because patients received different immunosuppressive treatments, the repertoires may have picked up extra background noise and variability between individuals. TCRbeta repertoire diversity, by inverse Simpson index, was decreased in IBD patients compared with their healthy co-twins. The analysis was unable to tell apart different T cell subtypes.

Comments on this clonotype: No cognate antigen has been identified for it.

From cysteine to phenylalanine, the CDR3 is 15 amino acids long. No DNA accompanies this entry. Sequences KGHSH (CDR1) and LQKENI (CDR2) are obtained from the germline V gene. From each donor, a roughly 2.5 ml peripheral blood sample was collected into PAXgene tubes and stored at -80 degrees C. Without T cell sorting, total RNA was isolated from whole blood using the PAXgene blood miRNA kit on an automated QIAcube. Peripheral blood from monozygotic twin pairs, either concordant or discordant for inflammatory bowel disease, underwent deep TCRalpha and TCRbeta repertoire profiling that used unique molecular barcoding. Smoking habits were recorded for all twin pairs, and individuals were classified as current, former or never smokers. The protocol used for the library was 5' RACE. The input for every TCR library was around 3,600 ng of total RNA. For each sample, cDNA synthesis was carried out in eight separate reactions using SMARTScribe reverse transcriptase. During cDNA synthesis, template switching introduced unique molecular identifiers that contained a 6-nucleotide sample barcode. TCRalpha and TCRbeta cDNA was amplified by two nested PCRs of about 15 and 9 cycles, with bead purification after each PCR. Before amplification, the cDNA was treated with uracil DNA-glycosylase and purified using the QIAquick PCR purification kit. In the second PCR, Illumina TruSeq-compatible adapters and sample-specific barcodes were added. Library quality and concentration were checked on TapeStation and Qubit, and libraries were pooled at around 5 ng each. Sequencing of the pooled libraries was done on an Illumina HiSeq2500 single-index Rapid Run using custom sequencing primers and 2 x 100 bp reads. Per the original workflow: MiGEC version 1.2.6 was used for UMI-based consensus assembly to correct PCR and sequencing errors. MiXCR version 2.1.1 was used for V(D)J alignment, clonotype assembly and CDR3 extraction. To normalise gene usage, clonotype sharing and MAIT/NKT TCR abundance, the top 1000, 10 000 and 20 000 clonotypes in each sample were analysed. After downsampling to 27 000 UMIs, diversity was calculated as the inverse Simpson index using the vegan R package. Statistical testing used paired Mann-Whitney U tests on the discordant twin pairs and applied Benjamini-Hochberg correction for multiple testing. The reads, reprocessed by TCRdb, yield one row per CDR3 protein sequence and no DNA. None of the V and J calls come from the authors' own analysis; TCRdb made them. The table of this sample itemizes under 150,000 distinct CDR3 sequences. Less than 3% of the sample goes to the ten largest clones.

The receptor was derived from a human donor with ulcerative colitis or Crohn's disease, or a healthy co-twin of an affected twin (not recorded which). The receptor chain draws on TRBV18 and TRBJ2-7. Material for sequencing was blood. The CDR3 reads as follows: CASTTSGSKSYEQYF.